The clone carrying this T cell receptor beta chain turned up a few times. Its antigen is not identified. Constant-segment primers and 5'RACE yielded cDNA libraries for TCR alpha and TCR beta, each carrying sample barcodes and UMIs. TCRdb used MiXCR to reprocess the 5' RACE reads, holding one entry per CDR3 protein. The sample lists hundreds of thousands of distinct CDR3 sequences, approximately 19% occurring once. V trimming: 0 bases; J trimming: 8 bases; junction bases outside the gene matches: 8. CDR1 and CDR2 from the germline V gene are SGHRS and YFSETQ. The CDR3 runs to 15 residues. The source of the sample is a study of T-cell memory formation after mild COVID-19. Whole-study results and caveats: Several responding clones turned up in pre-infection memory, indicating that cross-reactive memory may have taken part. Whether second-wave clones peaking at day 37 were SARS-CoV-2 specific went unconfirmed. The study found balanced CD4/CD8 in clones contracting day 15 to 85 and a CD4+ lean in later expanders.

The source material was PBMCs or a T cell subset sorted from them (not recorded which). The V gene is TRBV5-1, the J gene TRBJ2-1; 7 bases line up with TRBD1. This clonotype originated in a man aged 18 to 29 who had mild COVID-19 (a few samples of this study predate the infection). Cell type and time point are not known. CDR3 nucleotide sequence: TGCGCCAGCAGCTTGGTGGGACAGAGGGAGTATGAGCAGTTCTTC. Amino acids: CASSLVGQREYEQFF.